This TCR beta chain was found in a study of blood T cell repertoires in COVID-19. Sequencing used immunoSEQ multiplex PCR; TCRdb keeps in-frame clones, though not all of them. The sample records about 410,000 clones, around 90% being singletons. V lost 3 bases, J lost 9 bases, and 19 bases lay in between. The CDR3 totals 15 residues. Looked up from germline, CDR1 is SGHRS and CDR2 is YFSETQ. This sequence was found in a man aged 18 to 30 who had recovered from COVID-19. The genes are TRBV5-1 and TRBJ2-1; unclear D gene. Sequenced sample: PBMCs or T cells enriched from blood (not recorded which). The CDR3 is CASSSPAGPGTEQFF. The DNA of the CDR3 is TGCGCCAGCAGCTCCCCGGCAGGCCCTGGTACTGAGCAGTTCTTC.